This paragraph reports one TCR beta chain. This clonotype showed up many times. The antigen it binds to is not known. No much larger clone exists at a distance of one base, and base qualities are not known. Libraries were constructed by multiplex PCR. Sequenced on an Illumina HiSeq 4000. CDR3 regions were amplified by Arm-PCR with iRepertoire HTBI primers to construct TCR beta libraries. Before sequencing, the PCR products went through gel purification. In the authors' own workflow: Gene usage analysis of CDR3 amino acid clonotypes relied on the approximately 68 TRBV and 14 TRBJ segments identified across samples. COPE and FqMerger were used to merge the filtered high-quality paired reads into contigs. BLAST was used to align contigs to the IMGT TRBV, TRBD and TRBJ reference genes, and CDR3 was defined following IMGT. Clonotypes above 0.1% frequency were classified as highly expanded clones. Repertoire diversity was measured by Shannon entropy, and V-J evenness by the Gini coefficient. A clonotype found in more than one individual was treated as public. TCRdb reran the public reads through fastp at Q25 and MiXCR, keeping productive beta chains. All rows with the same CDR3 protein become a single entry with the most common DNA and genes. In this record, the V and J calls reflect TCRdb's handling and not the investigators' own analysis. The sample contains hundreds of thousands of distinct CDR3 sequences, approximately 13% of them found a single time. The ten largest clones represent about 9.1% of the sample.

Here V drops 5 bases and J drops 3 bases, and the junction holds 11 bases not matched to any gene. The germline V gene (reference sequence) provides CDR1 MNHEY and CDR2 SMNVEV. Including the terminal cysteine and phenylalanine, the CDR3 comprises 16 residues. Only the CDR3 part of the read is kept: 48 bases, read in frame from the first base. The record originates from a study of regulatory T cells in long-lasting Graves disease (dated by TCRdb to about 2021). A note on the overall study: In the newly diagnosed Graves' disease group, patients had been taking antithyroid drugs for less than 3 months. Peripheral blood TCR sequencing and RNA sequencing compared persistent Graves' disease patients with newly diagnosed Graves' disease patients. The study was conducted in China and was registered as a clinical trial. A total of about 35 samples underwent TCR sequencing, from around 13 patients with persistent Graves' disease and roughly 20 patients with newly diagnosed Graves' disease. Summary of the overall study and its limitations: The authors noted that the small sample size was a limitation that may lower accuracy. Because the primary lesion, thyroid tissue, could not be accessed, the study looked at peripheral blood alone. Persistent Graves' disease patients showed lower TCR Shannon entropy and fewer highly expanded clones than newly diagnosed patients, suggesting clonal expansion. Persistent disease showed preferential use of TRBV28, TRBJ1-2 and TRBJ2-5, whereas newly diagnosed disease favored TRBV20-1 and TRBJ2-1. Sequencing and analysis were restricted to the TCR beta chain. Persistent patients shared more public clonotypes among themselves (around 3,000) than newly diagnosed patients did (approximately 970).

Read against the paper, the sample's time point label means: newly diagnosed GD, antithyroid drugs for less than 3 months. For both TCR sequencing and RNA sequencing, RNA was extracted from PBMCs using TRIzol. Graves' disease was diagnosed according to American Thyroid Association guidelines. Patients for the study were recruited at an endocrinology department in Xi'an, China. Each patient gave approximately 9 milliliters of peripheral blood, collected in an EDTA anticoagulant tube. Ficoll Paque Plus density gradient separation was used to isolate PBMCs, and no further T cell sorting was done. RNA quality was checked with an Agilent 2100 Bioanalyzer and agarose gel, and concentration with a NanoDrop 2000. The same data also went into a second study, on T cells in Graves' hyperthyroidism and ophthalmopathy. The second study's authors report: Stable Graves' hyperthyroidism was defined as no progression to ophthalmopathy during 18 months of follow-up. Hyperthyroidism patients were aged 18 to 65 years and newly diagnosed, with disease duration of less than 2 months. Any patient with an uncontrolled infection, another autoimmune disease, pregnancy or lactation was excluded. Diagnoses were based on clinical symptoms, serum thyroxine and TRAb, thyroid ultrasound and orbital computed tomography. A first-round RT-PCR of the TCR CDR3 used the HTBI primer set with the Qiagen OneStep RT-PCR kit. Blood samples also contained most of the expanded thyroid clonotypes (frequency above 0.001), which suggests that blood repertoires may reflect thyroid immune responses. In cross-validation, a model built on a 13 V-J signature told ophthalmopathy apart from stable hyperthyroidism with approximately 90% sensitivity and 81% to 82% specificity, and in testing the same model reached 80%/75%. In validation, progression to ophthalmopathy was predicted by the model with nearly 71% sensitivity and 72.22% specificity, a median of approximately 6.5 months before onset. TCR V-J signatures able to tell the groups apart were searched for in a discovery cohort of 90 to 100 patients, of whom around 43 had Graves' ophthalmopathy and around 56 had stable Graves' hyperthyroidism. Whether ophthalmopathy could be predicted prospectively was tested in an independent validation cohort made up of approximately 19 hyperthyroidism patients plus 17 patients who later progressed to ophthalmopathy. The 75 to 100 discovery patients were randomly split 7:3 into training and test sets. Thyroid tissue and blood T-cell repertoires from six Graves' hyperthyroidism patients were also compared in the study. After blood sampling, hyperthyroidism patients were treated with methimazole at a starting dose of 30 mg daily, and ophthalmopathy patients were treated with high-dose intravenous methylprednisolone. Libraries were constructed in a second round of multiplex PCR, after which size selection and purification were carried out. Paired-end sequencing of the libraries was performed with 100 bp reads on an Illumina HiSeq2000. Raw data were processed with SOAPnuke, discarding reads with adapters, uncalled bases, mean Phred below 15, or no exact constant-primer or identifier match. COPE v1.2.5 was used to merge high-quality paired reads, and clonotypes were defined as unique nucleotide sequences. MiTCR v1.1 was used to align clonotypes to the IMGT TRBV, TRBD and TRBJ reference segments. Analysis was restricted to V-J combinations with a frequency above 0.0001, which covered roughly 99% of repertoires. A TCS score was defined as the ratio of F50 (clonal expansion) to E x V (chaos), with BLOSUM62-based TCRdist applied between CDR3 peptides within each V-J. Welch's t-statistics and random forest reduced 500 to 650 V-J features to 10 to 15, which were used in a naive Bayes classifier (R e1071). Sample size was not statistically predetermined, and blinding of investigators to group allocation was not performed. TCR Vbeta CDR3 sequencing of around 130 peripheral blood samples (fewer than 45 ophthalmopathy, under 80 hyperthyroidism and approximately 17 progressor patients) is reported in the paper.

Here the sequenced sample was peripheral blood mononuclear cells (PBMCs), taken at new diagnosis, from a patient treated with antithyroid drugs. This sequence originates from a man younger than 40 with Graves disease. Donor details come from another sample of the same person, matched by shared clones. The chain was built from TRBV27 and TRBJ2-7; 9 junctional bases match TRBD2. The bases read TGTGCCAGCAGTCTAACCTCCGGGACTAGCCTCTACGAGCAGTACTTC. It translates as CASSLTSGTSLYEQYF.